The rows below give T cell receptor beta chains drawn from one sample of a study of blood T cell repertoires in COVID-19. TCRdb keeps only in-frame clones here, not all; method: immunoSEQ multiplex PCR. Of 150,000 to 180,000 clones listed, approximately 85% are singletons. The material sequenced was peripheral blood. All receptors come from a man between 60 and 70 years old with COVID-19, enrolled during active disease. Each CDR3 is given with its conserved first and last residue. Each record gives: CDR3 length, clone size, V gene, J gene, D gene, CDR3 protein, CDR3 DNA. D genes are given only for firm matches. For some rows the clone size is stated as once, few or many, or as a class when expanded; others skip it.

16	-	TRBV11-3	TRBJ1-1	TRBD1	CASSLDFAGGLVEAFF	TGTGCCAGCAGCTTAGATTTCGCAGGGGGCCTTGTTGAAGCTTTCTTT
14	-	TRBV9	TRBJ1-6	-	CASSNRAYNSPLHF	TGTGCCAGCAGCAACCGGGCCTATAATTCACCCCTCCACTTT
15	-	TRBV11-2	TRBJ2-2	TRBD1	CASSWGRTGSGELFF	TGTGCCAGCAGCTGGGGCCGGACAGGGTCCGGGGAGCTGTTTTTT
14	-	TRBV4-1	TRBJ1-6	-	CASSQDRTNSPLHF	TGCGCCAGCAGCCAAGATCGAACAAATTCACCCCTCCACTTT
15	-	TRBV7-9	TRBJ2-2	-	CASSFQGSGAGELFF	TGTGCCAGCAGCTTTCAGGGGTCTGGGGCCGGGGAGCTGTTTTTT
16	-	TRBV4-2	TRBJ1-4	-	CASSQDFDSRSEKLFF	TGTGCCAGCAGCCAAGACTTCGACAGTCGAAGCGAAAAACTGTTTTTT
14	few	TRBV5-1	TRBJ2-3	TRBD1	CASSWGQALDTQYF	TGCGCCAGCAGCTGGGGACAGGCTCTAGATACGCAGTATTTT
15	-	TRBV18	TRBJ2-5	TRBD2	CASSQSGGRPETQYF	TGTGCCAGCTCACAAAGCGGGGGGCGTCCGGAGACCCAGTACTTC
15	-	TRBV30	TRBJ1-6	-	CAWSVLLANNSPLHF	TGTGCCTGGAGTGTACTATTGGCCAATAATTCACCCCTCCACTTT
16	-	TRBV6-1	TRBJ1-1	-	CASSDPGSGSGTEVFF	TGTGCCAGCAGTGATCCGGGAAGTGGGTCGGGCACTGAAGTTTTCTTT
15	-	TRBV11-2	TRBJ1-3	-	CASSPSGVPGNTIYF	TGTGCCAGCAGCCCTAGCGGGGTCCCTGGAAACACCATATATTTT
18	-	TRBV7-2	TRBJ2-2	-	CASTKSGGTASGTGELFF	TGTGCCAGCACAAAATCTGGCGGGACGGCCTCGGGCACCGGGGAGCTGTTTTTT
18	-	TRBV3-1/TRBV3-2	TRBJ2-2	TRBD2	CASSQDPRLAGRTGELFF	TGTGCCAGCAGCCAAGACCCCCGACTAGCGGGACGAACCGGGGAGCTGTTTTTT
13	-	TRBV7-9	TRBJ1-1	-	CASSQDSAWKAFF	TGTGCCAGCAGCCAGGACAGCGCTTGGAAAGCTTTCTTT
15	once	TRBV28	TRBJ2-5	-	CASSSGQKGQETQYF	TGTGCCAGCAGTTCCGGACAGAAAGGTCAGGAGACCCAGTACTTC
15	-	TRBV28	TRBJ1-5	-	CASSLSLQVNQPQHF	TGTGCCAGCAGTTTATCCTTGCAGGTGAATCAGCCCCAGCATTTT
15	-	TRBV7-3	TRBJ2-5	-	CASSLGAAPWETQYF	TGTGCCAGCAGCTTGGGTGCGGCTCCTTGGGAGACCCAGTACTTC
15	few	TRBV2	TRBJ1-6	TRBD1	CASRGRTGENSPLHF	TGTGCCAGCAGGGGGAGGACAGGGGAGAATTCACCCCTCCACTTT
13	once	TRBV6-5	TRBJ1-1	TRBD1	CASSRVRGTEAFF	TGTGCCAGCAGTAGGGTCAGGGGGACTGAAGCTTTCTTT
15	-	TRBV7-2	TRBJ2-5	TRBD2	CASSLVAGYQETQYF	TGTGCCAGCAGCCTGGTAGCGGGGTACCAAGAGACCCAGTACTTC
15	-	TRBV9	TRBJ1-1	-	CASSAKGGGTREAFF	TGTGCCAGCAGCGCAAAGGGAGGGGGAACCCGTGAAGCTTTCTTT
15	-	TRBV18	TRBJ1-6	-	CASSPAVSYNSPLHF	TGTGCCAGCTCACCGGCCGTCTCCTATAATTCACCCCTCCACTTT
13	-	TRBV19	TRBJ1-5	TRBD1	CASGTGGNQPQHF	TGTGCCAGTGGGACAGGCGGCAATCAGCCCCAGCATTTT
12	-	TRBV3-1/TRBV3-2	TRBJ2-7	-	CASSQTGYEQYF	TGTGCCAGCAGCCAGACAGGTTACGAGCAGTACTTC
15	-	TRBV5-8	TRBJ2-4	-	CASNSLPGSKNIQYF	TGTGCCAGCAACTCCCTACCAGGGTCCAAAAACATTCAGTACTTC
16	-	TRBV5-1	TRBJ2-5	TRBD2	CASSPGTSGGPETQYF	TGCGCCAGCAGCCCGGGGACTAGCGGGGGCCCAGAGACCCAGTACTTC
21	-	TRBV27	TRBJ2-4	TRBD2	CASSPSSSFGSVSLAGGIQYF	TGTGCCAGCAGCCCGTCCAGCAGTTTCGGATCGGTCTCACTAGCGGGGGGCATTCAGTACTTC
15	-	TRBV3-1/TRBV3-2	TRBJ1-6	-	CASSPPGNTPEPLHF	TGTGCCAGCAGCCCTCCAGGGAATACGCCTGAACCCCTCCACTTT
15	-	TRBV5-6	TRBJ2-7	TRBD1	CASSPLGTGSNEQYF	TGTGCCAGCAGCCCCCTCGGGACAGGGTCCAACGAGCAGTACTTC
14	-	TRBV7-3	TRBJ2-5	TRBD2	CASTAPGRGETQYF	TGTGCCAGCACCGCCCCAGGGAGGGGAGAGACCCAGTACTTC
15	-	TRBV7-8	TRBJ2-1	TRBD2	CASSHRTSVGNEQFF	TGTGCCAGCAGCCACCGGACTAGCGTAGGGAATGAGCAGTTCTTC
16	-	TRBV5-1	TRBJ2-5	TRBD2	CASSSRVAGGQETQYF	TGCGCCAGCAGCTCCCGGGTAGCGGGGGGGCAAGAGACCCAGTACTTC
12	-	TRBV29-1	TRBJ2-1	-	CSARDFDNEQFF	TGCAGCGCCCGAGACTTCGACAATGAGCAGTTCTTC
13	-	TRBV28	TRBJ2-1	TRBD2	CAVGGEWANEQFF	TGTGCCGTGGGGGGGGAGTGGGCCAATGAGCAGTTCTTC
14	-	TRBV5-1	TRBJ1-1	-	CASSLVVGTIEAFF	TGCGCCAGCAGCTTGGTGGTAGGGACAATCGAAGCTTTCTTT
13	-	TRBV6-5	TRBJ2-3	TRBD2	CASRGLGTDTQYF	TGTGCCAGCAGAGGACTAGGCACAGATACGCAGTATTTT
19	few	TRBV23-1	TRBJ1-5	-	CASSQSGRGRAFSNQPQHF	TGCGCCAGCAGTCAATCAGGCAGGGGACGGGCTTTCAGCAATCAGCCCCAGCATTTT
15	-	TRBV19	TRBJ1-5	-	CASSPQGLSNQPQHF	TGTGCCAGTAGTCCCCAGGGGCTTAGCAATCAGCCCCAGCATTTT
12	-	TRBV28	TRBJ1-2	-	CASSVDIYGYTF	TGTGCCAGCAGTGTGGACATCTATGGCTACACCTTC
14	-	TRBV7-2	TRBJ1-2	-	CASSIQQGFHGYTF	TGTGCCAGCAGCATCCAACAGGGATTCCATGGCTACACCTTC
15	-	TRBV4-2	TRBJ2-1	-	CASSQDSGSYNEQFF	TGTGCCAGCAGCCAAGATAGCGGCTCCTACAATGAGCAGTTCTTC
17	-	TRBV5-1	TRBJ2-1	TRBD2	CASSLPGLAGGYNEQFF	TGCGCCAGCAGCCTGCCGGGACTAGCGGGGGGCTACAATGAGCAGTTCTTC
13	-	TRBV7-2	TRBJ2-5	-	CASSLDQETTQYF	TGTGCCAGCAGCTTGGATCAAGAGACAACCCAGTACTTC